The entry below describes one T cell receptor beta chain. Its target is unknown. In the authors' workflow: With a range of 23,224 to 690,600, the median per sample was 95,638 TCRs. TCRdb independently ran MiXCR on the RACE reads; one entry per CDR3 protein. These V and J calls are TCRdb output, not the study's own analysis. The sample holds 95,000 or so distinct CDR3 sequences; about 10% are singletons and the top ten take around 2.3%. The data derive from a study of human T cells and chemical hapten exposure. Germline loops: CDR1 SGDLS, CDR2 YYNGEE. V was clipped by 0 bases and J by 0 bases, with 8 bases between them. This CDR3 contains 15 residues. Time point: patch test 1, 2 weeks after DPC sensitization. Noted treatment: therapeutic diphenylcyclopropenone sensitization with weekly scalp DPC. Study-wide findings and caveats: Relative to control repertoires, expanded TCRs gave rise to significantly more large CDR3 similarity clusters. TCRs above 1 in 1000 frequency did not change with DPC sensitization.

The sequencing used whole blood, collected in connection with sensitization to the hapten diphenylcyclopropenone (DPC). The TCR originated in a middle-aged man with alopecia areata. Some clones in this sample may be carry-over from other donors' samples. V gene TRBV9 combines with J gene TRBJ2-3, with a weak D call TRBD1 (5 bases). Here the CDR3 DNA reads TGTGCCAGCAGCGTAGTGACAGCTAGCACAGATACGCAGTATTTT. Encoded protein: CASSVVTASTDTQYF.